The T cell receptor beta chain described here comes from a study of blood T cell repertoires in COVID-19. Categorization into cohorts depended on clinical history that participants reported. Produced via immunoSEQ multiplex PCR; TCRdb's table is partial and in-frame only. The sample records 130,000 to 150,000 clones, around 90% being singletons. V shed 6 bases, J shed 6 bases, and the junction held 8 bases outside the gene matches. Germline-derived CDR1 and CDR2 are LNHDA and SQIVND (reference sequence). The CDR3 has 14 residues. Input material: PBMCs or T cells enriched from blood (not recorded which). The receptor was isolated from a woman aged 40 to 50 who had been exposed to COVID-19. The chain has TRBV19 and TRBJ2-7; 10 nucleotides match TRBD1. CDR3 sequence (DNA): TGTGCCAGTAGGCGACAGGGGGCCTCCGCCGAGCAGTACTTC. It codes for CASRRQGASAEQYF.